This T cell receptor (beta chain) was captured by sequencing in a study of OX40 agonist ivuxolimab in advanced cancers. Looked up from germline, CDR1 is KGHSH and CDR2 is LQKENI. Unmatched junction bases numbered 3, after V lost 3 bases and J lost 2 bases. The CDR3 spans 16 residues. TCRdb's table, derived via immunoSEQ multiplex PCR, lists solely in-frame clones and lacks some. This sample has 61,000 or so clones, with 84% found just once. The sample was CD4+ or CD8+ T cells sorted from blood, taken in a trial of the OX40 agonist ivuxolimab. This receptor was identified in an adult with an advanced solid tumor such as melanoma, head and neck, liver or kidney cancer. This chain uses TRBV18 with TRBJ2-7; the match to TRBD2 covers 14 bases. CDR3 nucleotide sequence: TGTGCCAGCTCACCGGGGACTAGCGGGAGCCCCTACGAGCAGTACTTC. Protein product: CASSPGTSGSPYEQYF.